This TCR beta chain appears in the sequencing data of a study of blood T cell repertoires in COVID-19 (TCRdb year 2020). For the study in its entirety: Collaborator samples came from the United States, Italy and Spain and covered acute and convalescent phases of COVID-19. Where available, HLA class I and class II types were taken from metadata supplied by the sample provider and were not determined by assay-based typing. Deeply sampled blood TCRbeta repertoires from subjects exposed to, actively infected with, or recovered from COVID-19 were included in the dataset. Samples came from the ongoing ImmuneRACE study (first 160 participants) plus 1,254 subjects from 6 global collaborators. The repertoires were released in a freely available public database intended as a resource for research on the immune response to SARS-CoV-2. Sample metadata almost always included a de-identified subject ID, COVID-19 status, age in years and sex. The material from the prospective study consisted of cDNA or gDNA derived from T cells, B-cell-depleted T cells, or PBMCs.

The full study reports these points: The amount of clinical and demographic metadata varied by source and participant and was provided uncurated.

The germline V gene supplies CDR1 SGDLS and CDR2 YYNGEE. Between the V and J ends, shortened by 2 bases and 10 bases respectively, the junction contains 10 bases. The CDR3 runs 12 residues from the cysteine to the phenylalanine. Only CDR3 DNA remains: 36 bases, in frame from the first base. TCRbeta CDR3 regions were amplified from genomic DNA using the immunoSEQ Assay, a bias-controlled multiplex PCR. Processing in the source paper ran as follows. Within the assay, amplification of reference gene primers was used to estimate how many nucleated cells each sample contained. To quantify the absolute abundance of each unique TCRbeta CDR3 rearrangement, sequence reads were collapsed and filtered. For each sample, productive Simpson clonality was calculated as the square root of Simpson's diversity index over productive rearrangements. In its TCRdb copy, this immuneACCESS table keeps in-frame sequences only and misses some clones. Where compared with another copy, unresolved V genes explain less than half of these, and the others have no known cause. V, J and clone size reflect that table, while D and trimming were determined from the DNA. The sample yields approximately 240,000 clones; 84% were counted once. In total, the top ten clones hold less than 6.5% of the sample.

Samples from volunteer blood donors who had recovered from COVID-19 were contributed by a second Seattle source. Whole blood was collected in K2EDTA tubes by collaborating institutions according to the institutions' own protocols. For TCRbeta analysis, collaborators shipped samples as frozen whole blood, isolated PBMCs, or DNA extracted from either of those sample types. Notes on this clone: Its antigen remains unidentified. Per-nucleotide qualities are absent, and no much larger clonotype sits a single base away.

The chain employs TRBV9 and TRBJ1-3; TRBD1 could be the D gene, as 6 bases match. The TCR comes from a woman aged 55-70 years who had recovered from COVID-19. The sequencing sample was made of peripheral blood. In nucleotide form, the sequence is TGTGCCAGCAGCGTGGGTACAGGGACCATATATTTT. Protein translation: CASSVGTGTIYF.